The 15 T cell receptor beta chains given below trace back to one sample, sequenced in a study of post-analysis software for immune sequencing data. No cognate antigen is known for these TCRs. General observations from the study: With TRBV5-6, TRBV5-1 and TRBV20-1 included, about five TRBV segments were more frequent in patients than in controls.

The TCR beta cDNA libraries carried unique molecular identifiers. TCRdb called the PCR reads again in MiXCR, with one record for every CDR3 protein. The sample lists over 300,000 distinct CDR3 sequences, 30% to 45% seen once, with 13% in the top ten. Sequencing was done on a sample of blood. The source is a girl aged 10 to 17 with multiple sclerosis.

This clonotype was counted only a few times. V gene TRBV7-9 combines with J gene TRBJ2-5; D is perhaps TRBD2 (6 bases). This CDR3 has 14 residues. Germline V gene data show CDR1 as SEHNR and CDR2 as FQNEAQ (reference sequence). Trimming pared 6 bases from V and 5 bases from J, leaving 16 bases between. CDR3 protein: CASRHIGGSETQYF. The CDR3, as DNA: TGTGCCAGCAGACACATCGGAGGGAGTGAGACCCAGTACTTC.

This clonotype appeared once. One end of the junction is discordant with germline, which a read error may explain. J is TRBJ2-1 and V is TRBV25-1; possibly TRBD2 for D (5 bases). The CDR3 spans 16 residues. Looked up from germline, CDR1 is MGHDK and CDR2 is SYGVNS. CDR3 residues: CASTKRGESSYNEQFF. DNA of the CDR3: TGCGCCAGCACGAAACGGGGTGAGAGCTCCTACAATGAGCAGTTCTTC.

This clonotype was counted between two and nine times. The CDR3 nucleotides read TGTGCCTGGAGTTCCGGACAGGGAGATGGTGAAAAACTGTTTTTT. Translation gives CAWSSGQGDGEKLFF. The V gene is TRBV30, the J gene TRBJ1-4, with 8 bases that match TRBD1. The length of the CDR3 is 15 residues. With V trimmed by 2 bases and J by 7 bases, 9 bases remained unmatched. Germline CDR1 and CDR2: GTSNPN and SVGIG (reference sequence).

The V and J genes are TRBV11-2 and TRBJ2-7; TRBD2 is a possible D gene (6 bases). Per germline, CDR1 SGHAT and CDR2 FQNNGV. V was shortened by 5 bases and J by 2 bases, with 16 bases between the two germline ends. The CDR3 has 15 amino acids. Here the CDR3 reads CASSPGGTDPYEQYF. The CDR3 region has the DNA TGTGCCAGCAGCCCTGGCGGGACGGATCCCTACGAGCAGTACTTC.

The chain employs TRBV5-1 and TRBJ2-3; perhaps D is TRBD1 or TRBD2 (5 bases each). V was shortened by 0 bases and J by 8 bases, with 22 bases between the two germline ends. Germline V gene lookup returns CDR1 SGHRS and CDR2 YFSETQ. The CDR3 is 17 amino acids. The chain's CDR3 is CASSLAEGMATFGTQYF. The CDR3 DNA is TGCGCCAGCAGCTTGGCTGAGGGGATGGCTACATTCGGTACGCAGTATTTT.

The table lists this clonotype with a few counts. V is TRBV4-3 and J is TRBJ1-2, with D unresolved. Germline CDR1 is LGHNA and CDR2 is YSLEER. This CDR3 region has 15 residues. The V end was cut by 1 base, the J end by 2 bases, with 11 bases between. CDR3 residues: CASSQGAQPNYGYTF. The CDR3 DNA follows: TGCGCCAGCAGCCAAGGCGCACAGCCGAACTATGGCTACACCTTC.

The chain is built from TRBV5-1 and TRBJ2-2; TRBD1 matches 9 bases. CDR3 length: 14 amino acids. Germline V lookup: CDR1 SGHRS, CDR2 YFSETQ. J was trimmed by 10 bases and V by 4 bases; bases with no gene match: 8. CDR3 in DNA: TGCGCCAGCAGCCTCGGACAGGGGACGGAGGAGCTGTTTTTT. Translated: CASSLGQGTEELFF.

Only a few counts were recorded for this clonotype. The CDR3 coding sequence is TGTGCCAGCAGTTTGACAGGGGCTGAAGCTTTCTTT. It codes for CASSLTGAEAFF. This chain joins TRBV12-3 or TRBV12-4 and TRBJ1-1, with 8 positions matching TRBD1. V was pared by 3 bases and J by 6 bases, with 0 bases of the junction left unmatched. The CDR3 is 12 amino acids.

This clonotype was counted a few times. The chain couples TRBV2 to TRBJ2-1, with D perhaps TRBD1 (5 bases). This CDR3 has 14 residues. Trimming removed 7 bases from V and 7 bases from J, with 17 bases in between. Germline CDR1 is SNHLY and CDR2 is FYNNEI. As DNA, the CDR3 is TGTGCCAGCAAGTCGACAGCCCTGTTGAATGAGCAGTTCTTC. Residues: CASKSTALLNEQFF. The full variable domain, rest sourced from reference TRBV2 and TRBJ2-1, is EPEVTQTPSHQVTQMGQEVILRCVPISNHLYFYWYRQILGQKVEFLVSFYNNEISEKSEIFDDQFSVERPDGSNFTLKIRSTKLEDSAMYFCASKSTALLNEQFFGPGTRLTVL.

This chain uses TRBV12-3 or TRBV12-4 with TRBJ1-5; a weak D match, TRBD1 (5 bases). This CDR3 has 15 residues. V was cut by 9 bases and J by 0 bases, with 15 bases left in between. DNA for the CDR3: TGTGCCAGTCCCTTAGGGGCGTATAGCAATCAGCCCCAGCATTTT. It is translated as CASPLGAYSNQPQHF.

The chain has TRBV20-1 and TRBJ1-2; D unclear. CDR1 is DFQATT, CDR2 SNEGSKA, per germline (reference sequence). Trimming took off 1 base at V and 3 bases at J, with 9 bases between the two ends. The CDR3 is 13 amino acids. The CDR3 DNA reads as TGCAGTGCTAGAGGAGCAGGCCACTATGGCTACACCTTC. Protein: CSARGAGHYGYTF.

This clonotype was seen more than once but under ten times. The rearrangement uses TRBV2 and TRBJ2-7; D is possibly TRBD1 (7 bases). Germline loops: CDR1 SNHLY, CDR2 FYNNEI. The CDR3 runs 14 residues. V lost 6 bases to trimming and J lost 5 bases, with 17 bases between them. In DNA form, the CDR3 reads TGTGCCAGCAGGGGACTCAGAGGGGGCCACGAGCAGTACTTC. Encoded protein: CASRGLRGGHEQYF.

CDR3 in amino acids: CASSQLDSTTDTQYF. The DNA for the CDR3 is TGTGCCAGCAGCCAACTGGACAGTACAACAGATACGCAGTATTTT. The V call is TRBV16, the J call TRBJ2-3, with D possibly being TRBD1 (6 bases). The V and J ends lost 2 bases and 3 bases respectively, with 12 bases between them. Germline V gene lookup returns CDR1 KGHSY and CDR2 FQNENV. CDR3 length: 15 amino acids.

A note on this clonotype: Its ends do not fully match the called genes, so a read error is possible. V and J are TRBV5-1 and TRBJ1-4; D unresolved. Germline V gene sequence: CDR1 SGHRS, CDR2 YFSETQ. The CDR3 totals 14 residues. The CDR3 loop reads CAGRPTDGNEKLFF. CDR3 nucleotides: TGCGCCGGCAGGCCGACGGACGGGAATGAAAAACTGTTTTTT.

The V and J genes are TRBV5-1 and TRBJ2-1; TRBD2 aligns across 7 bases. In germline, CDR1 is SGHRS, CDR2 YFSETQ. The CDR3 is made up of 15 amino acids. The V segment lost 0 bases and the J segment 8 bases; nucleotides outside the gene matches: 8. The CDR3, as DNA: TGCGCCAGCAGCTTGGGACTAGCCGGTAGAGATGAGCAGTTCTTC. It specifies CASSLGLAGRDEQFF.